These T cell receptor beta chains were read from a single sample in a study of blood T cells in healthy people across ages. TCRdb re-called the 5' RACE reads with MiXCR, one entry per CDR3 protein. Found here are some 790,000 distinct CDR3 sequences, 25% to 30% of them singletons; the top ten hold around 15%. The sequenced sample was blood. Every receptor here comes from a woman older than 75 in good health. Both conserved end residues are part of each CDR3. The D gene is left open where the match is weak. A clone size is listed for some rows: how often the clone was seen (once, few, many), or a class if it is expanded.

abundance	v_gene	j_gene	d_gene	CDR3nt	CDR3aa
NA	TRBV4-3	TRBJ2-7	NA	TGCGCCAGCAGCCAAGCGCGTCTATACTACGAGCAGTACTTC	CASSQARLYYEQYF
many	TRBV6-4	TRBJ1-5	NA	TGTGCCAGCGGGCGGGGTGCCAATCAGCCCCAGCATTTT	CASGRGANQPQHF
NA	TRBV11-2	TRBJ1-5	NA	TGTGCCAGCAGCTTATTAGGGCCCGGGCAGCCCCAGCATTTT	CASSLLGPGQPQHF
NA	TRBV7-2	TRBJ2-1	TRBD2	TGTGCCAGCAGCCTGGTTCGGGGACTAGCGGACATGGGGCAGTTCTTC	CASSLVRGLADMGQFF
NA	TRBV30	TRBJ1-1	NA	TGTGCCTGGGGGGGGAACACTGAAGCTTTCTTT	CAWGGNTEAFF
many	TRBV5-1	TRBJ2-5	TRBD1	TGCGCCAGCAGCTTCGGGACAGGGGGGGAAGAGACCCAGTACTTC	CASSFGTGGEETQYF
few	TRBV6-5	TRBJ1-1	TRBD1	TGTGCCAGCAGTCAACCCACAGGGGGGACTGAAGCTTTCTTT	CASSQPTGGTEAFF
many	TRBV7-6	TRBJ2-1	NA	TGTGCCAGCAGCCCCCGCGCGGGGAACAATGAGCAGTTCTTC	CASSPRAGNNEQFF
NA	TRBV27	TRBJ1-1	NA	TGTGCCAGCAGTTTCGCGGGCAGACCGTTGGCTTTCTTT	CASSFAGRPLAFF
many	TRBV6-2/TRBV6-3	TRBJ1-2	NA	TGTGCCAGCAGTTACTCTTACAGGGCAACCTACGGGGAAGATTATGGCTACACCTTC	CASSYSYRATYGEDYGYTF
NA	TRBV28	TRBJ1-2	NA	TGTGCCAGCAGCCTGACCCGCTATGGCTACACCTTC	CASSLTRYGYTF
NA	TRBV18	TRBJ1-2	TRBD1	TGTGCCAGCTCACCACCGGGACAGGGGACTACTAACTATGGCTACACCTTC	CASSPPGQGTTNYGYTF
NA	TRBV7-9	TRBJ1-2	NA	TGTGCCAGCAGCTTAGGAAGTCAAGGAGGGGGCTACACCTTC	CASSLGSQGGGYTF
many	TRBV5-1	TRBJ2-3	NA	TGCGCCAGCAGCTTGGTCAGGGGCAGCACAGATACGCAGTATTTT	CASSLVRGSTDTQYF